The T cell receptor (beta chain) under discussion was sequenced for a study of T cells in Graves' hyperthyroidism and ophthalmopathy. Study at large: Any treatment followed the collection of peripheral blood at initial diagnosis. Study-wide results and caveats: Most thyroid clonotypes with frequency above 0.001 were detected in blood.

Of note for this clonotype: The antigen is not known.

CDR3 size: 17 residues. The germline V gene has CDR1 MNHNS and CDR2 SASEGT. After removal of 8 bases from V and 8 bases from J, the junction contained 19 bases not matched to a gene. Criteria for exclusion of patients were uncontrolled infection, other autoimmune disease, pregnancy or lactation. Orbital computed tomography, thyroid ultrasound, serum thyroxine and TRAb, and clinical symptoms together informed the diagnoses. RNA transcripts were the template for amplifying TCR beta CDR3 regions. Primed by the HTBI set, a first-round RT-PCR was run on the TCR CDR3. One entry per CDR3 protein results from TCRdb running MiXCR on the multiplex PCR reads. The sample yields some 250,000 distinct CDR3 sequences, 13% to 15% seen once.

This chain connects TRBV6-1 to TRBJ2-1, with 9 positions matching TRBD2. The sequencing input was blood. The TCR sequence derives from a woman between 45 and 60 years old with Graves' hyperthyroidism that later progressed to Graves' ophthalmopathy. For the CDR3, the DNA is TGTGCCAGCCGTTCGCCTATGACTAGCGGAACGGGGGATGAGCAGTTCTTC. Translating it yields CASRSPMTSGTGDEQFF.